Sequencing of this T cell receptor (beta chain) was carried out in a study of siplizumab effects on memory and regulatory T cells. Here immunoSEQ multiplex PCR was the method, and the copy in TCRdb shows in-frame clones only, minus some. The sample lists some 53,000 clones; about 97% were seen once. The CDR3 consists of 15 residues. Trimming pared 0 bases from V and 4 bases from J, leaving 9 bases between. Germline V CDR1 and CDR2: SGHTA, FQGNSA. The chain uses TRBV7-2 and TRBJ2-2, with D perhaps assigned TRBD1 or TRBD2 (5 bases each). Sequenced: naive CD4+ T cells sorted from blood. This receptor was identified in a human donor in good health. CDR3 loop: CASSLASGTTGELFF. CDR3 nucleotide sequence: TGTGCCAGCAGCTTAGCTTCCGGGACCACCGGGGAGCTGTTTTTT.